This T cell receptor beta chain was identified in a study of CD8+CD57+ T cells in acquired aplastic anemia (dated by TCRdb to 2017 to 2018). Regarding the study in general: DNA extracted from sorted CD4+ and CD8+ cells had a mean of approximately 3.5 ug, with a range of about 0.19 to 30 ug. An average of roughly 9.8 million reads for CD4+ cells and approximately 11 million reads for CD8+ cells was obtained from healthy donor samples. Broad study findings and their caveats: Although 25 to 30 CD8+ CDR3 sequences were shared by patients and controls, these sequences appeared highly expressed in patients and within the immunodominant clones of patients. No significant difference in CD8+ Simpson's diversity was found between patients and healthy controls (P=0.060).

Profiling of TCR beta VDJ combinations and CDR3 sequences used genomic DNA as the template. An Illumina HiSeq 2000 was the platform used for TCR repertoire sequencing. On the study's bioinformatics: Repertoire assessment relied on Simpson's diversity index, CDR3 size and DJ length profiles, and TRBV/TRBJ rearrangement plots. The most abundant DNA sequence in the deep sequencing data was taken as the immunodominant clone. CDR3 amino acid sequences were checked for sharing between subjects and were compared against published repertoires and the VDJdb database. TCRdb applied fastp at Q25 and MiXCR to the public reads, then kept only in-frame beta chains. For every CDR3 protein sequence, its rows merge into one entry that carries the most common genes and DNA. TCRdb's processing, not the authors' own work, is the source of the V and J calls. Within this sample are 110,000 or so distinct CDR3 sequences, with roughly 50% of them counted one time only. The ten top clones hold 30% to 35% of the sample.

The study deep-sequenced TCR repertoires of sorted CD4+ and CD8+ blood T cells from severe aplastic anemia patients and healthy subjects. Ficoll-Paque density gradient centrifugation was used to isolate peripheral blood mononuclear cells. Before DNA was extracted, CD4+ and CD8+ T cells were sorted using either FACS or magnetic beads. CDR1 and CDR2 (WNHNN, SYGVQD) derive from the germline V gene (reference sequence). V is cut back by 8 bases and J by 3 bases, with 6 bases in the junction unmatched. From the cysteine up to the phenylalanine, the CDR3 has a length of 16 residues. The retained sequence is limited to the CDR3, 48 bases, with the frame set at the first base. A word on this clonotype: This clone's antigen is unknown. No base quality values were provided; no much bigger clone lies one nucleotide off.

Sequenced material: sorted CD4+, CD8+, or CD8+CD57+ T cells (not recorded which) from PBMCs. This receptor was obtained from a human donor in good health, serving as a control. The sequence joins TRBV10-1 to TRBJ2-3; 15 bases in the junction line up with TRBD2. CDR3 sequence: CASSKGLAGGTDTQYF. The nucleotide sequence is TGCGCCAGCTCCAAAGGACTAGCGGGGGGGACAGATACGCAGTATTTT.